One sample yielded the 5 T cell receptor beta chains listed below, sequenced in a study of cytomegalovirus exposure and HLA in healthy donors. The PCR made use of 60 Vbeta and 13 Jbeta primers. Generated by immunoSEQ multiplex PCR, the TCRdb table keeps only in-frame clones and is missing some. The table has 100,000 to 150,000 clones, 65% to 80% seen once. Material: PBMCs. The receptors stem from a male donor in good health and CMV-seropositive.

The rearrangement links TRBV19 to TRBJ2-5, with 8 nucleotides matching TRBD2. The DNA end lines up better with TRBJ2-7; the J call may be wrong. The CDR3 is made up of 14 amino acids. From germline, CDR1 is LNHDA and CDR2 SQIVND (reference sequence). The DNA of the CDR3 is TGTGCCAGTAACAGCGGGGGAAACTCCTACGAGCAGTACTTC. Translating it yields CASNSGGNSYEQYF.

The rearrangement links TRBV19 to TRBJ1-2, with 8 bases that match TRBD1. J lost 8 bases, V lost 6 bases, and 8 bases had no gene match. Germline V gene data show CDR1 as LNHDA and CDR2 as SQIVND (reference sequence). CDR3 length equals 13 residues. CDR3 DNA: TGTGCCAGTAGCCGGGACAGGAGTTGGGGCTACACCTTC. This gives the protein CASSRDRSWGYTF.

This chain uses TRBV6-1 with TRBJ1-6; 7 positions match TRBD1. This CDR3 contains 17 residues. Trimming removed 3 bases from V and 7 bases from J; junction bases left unmatched: 12. Germline values: CDR1 MNHNS, CDR2 SASEGT. The CDR3 DNA follows: TGTGCCAGCAGTGAGGTCCGGGAGACAGGGTGGAATTCACCCCTCCACTTT. Encoded protein: CASSEVRETGWNSPLHF.

The chain carries TRBV7-2 and TRBJ1-1, with 7 bases matching TRBD1. CDR1 is SGHTA, CDR2 FQGNSA, per germline. V was clipped by 5 bases and J by 1 base; unmatched bases: 13. This CDR3 is 17 amino acids long. The CDR3 loop is CASSPSTPGTENTEAFF. The CDR3 nucleotides read TGTGCCAGCAGCCCTTCCACCCCGGGGACAGAGAACACTGAAGCTTTCTTT.

A remark on this clone: Germline and junction disagree at one end, which may indicate a read error. The chain uses TRBV7-9 and TRBJ2-7; 11 bases align to TRBD2. The CDR3 has 16 amino acids. Germline lookup yields CDR1 SEHNR and CDR2 FQNEAQ (reference sequence). CDR3 nucleotides: TGTGCCAGCAGCTTAGAGTCTAGCGGGAGGCCCTACGAGCAGCACTTC. Translation: CASSLESSGRPYEQHF.